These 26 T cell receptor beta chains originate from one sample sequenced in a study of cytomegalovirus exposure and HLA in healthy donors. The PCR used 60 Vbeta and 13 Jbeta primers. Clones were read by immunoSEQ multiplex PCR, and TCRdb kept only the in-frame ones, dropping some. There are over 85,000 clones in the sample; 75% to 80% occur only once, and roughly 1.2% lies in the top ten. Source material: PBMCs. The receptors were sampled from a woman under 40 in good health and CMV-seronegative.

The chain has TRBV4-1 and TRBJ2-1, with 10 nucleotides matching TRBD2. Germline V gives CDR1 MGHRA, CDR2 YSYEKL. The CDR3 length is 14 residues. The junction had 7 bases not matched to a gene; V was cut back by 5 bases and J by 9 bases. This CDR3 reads CASSSRLAGGEQFF. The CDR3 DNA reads TGCGCCAGCAGCTCGCGACTAGCGGGTGGTGAGCAGTTCTTC.

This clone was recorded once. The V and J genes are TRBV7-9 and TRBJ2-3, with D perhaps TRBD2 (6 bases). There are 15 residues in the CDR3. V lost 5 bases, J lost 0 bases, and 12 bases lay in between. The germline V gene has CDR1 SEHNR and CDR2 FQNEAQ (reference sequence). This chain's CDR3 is CASSRTGGSTDTQYF. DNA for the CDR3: TGTGCCAGCAGCCGCACCGGGGGAAGCACAGATACGCAGTATTTT. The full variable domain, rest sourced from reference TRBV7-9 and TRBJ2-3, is DTGVSQNPRHKITKRGQNVTFRCDPISEHNRLYWYRQTLGQGPEFLTYFQNEAQLEKSRLLSDRFSAERPKGSFSTLEIQRTEQGDSAMYLCASSRTGGSTDTQYFGPGTRLTVL.

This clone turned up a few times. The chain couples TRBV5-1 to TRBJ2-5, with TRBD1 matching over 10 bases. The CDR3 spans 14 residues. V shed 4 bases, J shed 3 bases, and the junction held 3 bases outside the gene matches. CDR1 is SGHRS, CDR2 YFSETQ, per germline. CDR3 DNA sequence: TGCGCCAGCAGCCCGACAGGGGGCGAAGAGACCCAGTACTTC. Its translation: CASSPTGGEETQYF.

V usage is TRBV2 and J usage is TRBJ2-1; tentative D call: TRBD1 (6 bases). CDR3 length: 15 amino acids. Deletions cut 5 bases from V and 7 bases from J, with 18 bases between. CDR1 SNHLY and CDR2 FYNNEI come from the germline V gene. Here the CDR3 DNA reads TGTGCCAGCAGTAGGGACAAGGGGCCTCGGAATGAGCAGTTCTTC. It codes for CASSRDKGPRNEQFF. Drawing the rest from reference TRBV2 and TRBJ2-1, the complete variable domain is EPEVTQTPSHQVTQMGQEVILRCVPISNHLYFYWYRQILGQKVEFLVSFYNNEISEKSEIFDDQFSVERPDGSNFTLKIRSTKLEDSAMYFCASSRDKGPRNEQFFGPGTRLTVL.

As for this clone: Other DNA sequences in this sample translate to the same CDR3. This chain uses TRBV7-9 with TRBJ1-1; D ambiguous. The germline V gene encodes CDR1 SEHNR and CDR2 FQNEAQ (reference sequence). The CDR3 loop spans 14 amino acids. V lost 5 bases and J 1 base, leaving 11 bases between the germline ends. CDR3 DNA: TGTGCCAGCAGCCGAGAGGCGGGGAACACTGAAGCTTTCTTT. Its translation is CASSREAGNTEAFF.

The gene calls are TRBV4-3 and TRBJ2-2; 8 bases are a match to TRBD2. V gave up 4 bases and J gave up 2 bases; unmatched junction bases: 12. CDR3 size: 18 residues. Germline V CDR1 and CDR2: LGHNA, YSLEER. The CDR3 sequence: CASSPSSLSGGNTGELFF. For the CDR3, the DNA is TGCGCCAGCAGCCCTTCAAGCTTAAGCGGGGGAAACACCGGGGAGCTGTTTTTT.

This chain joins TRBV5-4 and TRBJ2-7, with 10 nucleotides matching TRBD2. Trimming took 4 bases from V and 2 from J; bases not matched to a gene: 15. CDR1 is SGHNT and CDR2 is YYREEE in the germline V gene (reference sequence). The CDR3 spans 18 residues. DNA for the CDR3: TGTGCCAGCAGCACTAGCCGGGGGAAGCGGGAGGGCCCCTACGAGCAGTACTTC. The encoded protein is CASSTSRGKREGPYEQYF.

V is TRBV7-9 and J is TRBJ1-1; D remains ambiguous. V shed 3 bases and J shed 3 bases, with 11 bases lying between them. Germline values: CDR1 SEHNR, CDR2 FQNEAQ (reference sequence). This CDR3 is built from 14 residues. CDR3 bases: TGTGCCAGCAGCTTTGAGGGTGTGGACACTGAAGCTTTCTTT. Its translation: CASSFEGVDTEAFF.

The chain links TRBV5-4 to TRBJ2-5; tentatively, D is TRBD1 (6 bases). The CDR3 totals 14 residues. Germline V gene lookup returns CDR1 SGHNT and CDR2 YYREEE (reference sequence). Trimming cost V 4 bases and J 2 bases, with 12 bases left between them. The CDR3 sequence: CASSLRQEQETQYF. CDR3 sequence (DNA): TGTGCCAGCAGCCTGAGACAGGAACAAGAGACCCAGTACTTC. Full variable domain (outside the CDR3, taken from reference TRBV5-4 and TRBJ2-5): ETGVTQSPTHLIKTRGQQVTLRCSSQSGHNTVSWYQQALGQGPQFIFQYYREEENGRGNFPPRFSGLQFPNYSSELNVNALELDDSALYLCASSLRQEQETQYFGPGTRLLVL.

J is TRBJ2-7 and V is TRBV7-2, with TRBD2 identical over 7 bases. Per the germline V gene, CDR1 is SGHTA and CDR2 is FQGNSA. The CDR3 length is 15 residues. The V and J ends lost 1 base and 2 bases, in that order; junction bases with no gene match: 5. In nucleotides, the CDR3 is TGTGCCAGCAGCTTAGAACGCGGGAGTCCCTACGAGCAGTACTTC. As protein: CASSLERGSPYEQYF.

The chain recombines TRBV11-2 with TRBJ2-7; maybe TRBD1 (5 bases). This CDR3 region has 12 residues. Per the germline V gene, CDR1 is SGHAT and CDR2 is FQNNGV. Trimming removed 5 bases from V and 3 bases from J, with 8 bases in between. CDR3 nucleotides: TGTGCCAGCAGCGCCGACAGCTACGAGCAGTACTTC. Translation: CASSADSYEQYF.

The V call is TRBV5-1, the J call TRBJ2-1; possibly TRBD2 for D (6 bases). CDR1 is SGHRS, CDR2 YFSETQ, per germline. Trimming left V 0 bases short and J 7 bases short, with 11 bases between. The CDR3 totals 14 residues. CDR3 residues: CASSLVRAGNEQFF. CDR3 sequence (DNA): TGCGCCAGCAGCTTGGTCAGGGCGGGGAATGAGCAGTTCTTC. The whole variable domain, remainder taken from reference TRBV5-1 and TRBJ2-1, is KAGVTQTPRYLIKTRGQQVTLSCSPISGHRSVSWYQQTPGQGLQFLFEYFSETQRNKGNFPGRFSGRQFSNSRSEMNVSTLELGDSALYLCASSLVRAGNEQFFGPGTRLTVL.

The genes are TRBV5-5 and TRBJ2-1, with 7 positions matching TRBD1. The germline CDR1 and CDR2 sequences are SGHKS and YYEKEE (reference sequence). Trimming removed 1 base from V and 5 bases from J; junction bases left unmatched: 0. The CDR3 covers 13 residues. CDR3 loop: CASSLTGDNEQFF. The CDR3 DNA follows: TGTGCCAGCAGCTTGACAGGGGACAATGAGCAGTTCTTC.

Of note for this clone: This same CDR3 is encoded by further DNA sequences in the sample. The CDR3 here is CATSRTGGTYEQYF. DNA for the CDR3: TGTGCCACCAGCAGAACCGGGGGAACCTACGAGCAGTACTTC. The chain links TRBV15 to TRBJ2-7, with a tentative D call TRBD2 (6 bases). V lost 2 bases to trimming and J lost 2 bases, with 10 bases between them. This CDR3 is 14 amino acids long. The V gene's germline CDR1 is LNHNV and CDR2 YYDKDF (reference sequence).

The CDR3 sequence: CASSQGNQETQYF. DNA of the CDR3: TGTGCCAGCAGCCAGGGAAATCAAGAGACCCAGTACTTC. The V gene is TRBV5-5, the J gene TRBJ2-5; D is perhaps TRBD1 (5 bases). CDR1 SGHKS and CDR2 YYEKEE come from the germline V gene (reference sequence). This CDR3 contains 13 residues. V lost 4 bases to trimming and J lost 2 bases, with 9 bases between them. Using reference TRBV5-5 and TRBJ2-5 for the parts outside the CDR3, the full variable domain is DAGVTQSPTHLIKTRGQQVTLRCSPISGHKSVSWYQQVLGQGPQFIFQYYEKEERGRGNFPDRFSARQFPNYSSELNVNALLLGDSALYLCASSQGNQETQYFGPGTRLLVL.

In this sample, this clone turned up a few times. CDR3 bases: TGTGCCTGGAGCGCGGAGCCGCCTAATGAAAAACTGTTTTTT. Its translation is CAWSAEPPNEKLFF. The genes are TRBV30 and TRBJ1-4; D is unclear. Germline CDR1 GTSNPN, CDR2 SVGIG (reference sequence). CDR3 length equals 14 residues. V lost 3 bases and J 3 bases, leaving 11 bases between the germline ends.

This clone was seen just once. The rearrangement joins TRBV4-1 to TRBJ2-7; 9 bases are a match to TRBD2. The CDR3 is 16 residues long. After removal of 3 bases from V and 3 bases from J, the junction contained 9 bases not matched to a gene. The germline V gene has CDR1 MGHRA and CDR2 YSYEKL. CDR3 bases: TGCGCCAGCAGCCAGAAGCGGGAGGCTTACGTCTACGAGCAGTACTTC. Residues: CASSQKREAYVYEQYF.

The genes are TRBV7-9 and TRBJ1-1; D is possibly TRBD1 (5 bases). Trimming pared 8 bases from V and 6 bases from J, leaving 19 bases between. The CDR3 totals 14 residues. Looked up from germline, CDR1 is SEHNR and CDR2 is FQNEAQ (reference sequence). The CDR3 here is CASSIEGVASEAFF. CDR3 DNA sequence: TGTGCCAGCTCGATCGAAGGGGTCGCATCTGAAGCTTTCTTT.

The CDR3 loop reads CAWSVVRGAKNIQYF. The CDR3 DNA follows: TGTGCCTGGAGTGTAGTTAGGGGTGCCAAAAACATTCAGTACTTC. The V gene is TRBV30, the J gene TRBJ2-4; D possibly corresponds to TRBD1 (5 bases). The V and J ends lost 0 bases and 1 base respectively, with 10 bases between them. This CDR3 is built from 15 residues. Germline CDR1 and CDR2: GTSNPN and SVGIG (reference sequence).

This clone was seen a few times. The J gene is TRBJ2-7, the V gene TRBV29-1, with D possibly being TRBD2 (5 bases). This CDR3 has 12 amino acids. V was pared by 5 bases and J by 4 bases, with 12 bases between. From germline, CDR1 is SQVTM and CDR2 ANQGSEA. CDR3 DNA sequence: TGCAGCGTTTCACCTAGGGAGTACGAGCAGTACTTC. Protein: CSVSPREYEQYF.

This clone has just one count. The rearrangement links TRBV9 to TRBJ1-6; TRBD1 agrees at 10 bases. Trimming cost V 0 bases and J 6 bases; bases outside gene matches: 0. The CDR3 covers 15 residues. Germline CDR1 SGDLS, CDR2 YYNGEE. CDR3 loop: CASSVGQGANSPLHF. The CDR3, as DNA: TGTGCCAGCAGCGTAGGACAGGGGGCTAATTCACCCCTCCACTTT.

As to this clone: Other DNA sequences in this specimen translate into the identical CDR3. The CDR3 loop is CAWSVSRNTEAFF. CDR3 in DNA: TGTGCCTGGAGTGTATCCAGGAACACTGAAGCTTTCTTT. The rearrangement links TRBV30 to TRBJ1-1; D is uncertain. Between the trimmed V and J ends, which lost 0 bases and 1 base, there was a span of 6 bases. The germline V gene has CDR1 GTSNPN and CDR2 SVGIG (reference sequence). The length of the CDR3 is 13 residues.

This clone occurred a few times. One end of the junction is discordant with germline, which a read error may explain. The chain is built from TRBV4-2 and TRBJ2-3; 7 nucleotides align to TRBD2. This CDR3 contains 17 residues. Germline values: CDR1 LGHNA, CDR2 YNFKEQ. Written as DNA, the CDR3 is TGTGCCAGCAGCCAGTCGACTCCGTCGACTAGCATAGATACGCAGTATTTT. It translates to CASSQSTPSTSIDTQYF.

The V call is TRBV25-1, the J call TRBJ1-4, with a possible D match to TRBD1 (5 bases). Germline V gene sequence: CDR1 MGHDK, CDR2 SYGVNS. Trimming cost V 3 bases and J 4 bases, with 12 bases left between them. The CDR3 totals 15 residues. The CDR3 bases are TGTGCCAGCAGTGAGAAGGGGCATGATAATGAAAAACTGTTTTTT. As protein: CASSEKGHDNEKLFF. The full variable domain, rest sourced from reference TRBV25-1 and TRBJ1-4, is EADIYQTPRYLVIGTGKKITLECSQTMGHDKMYWYQQDPGMELHLIHYSYGVNSTEKGDLSSESTVSRIRTEHFPLTLESARPSHTSQYLCASSEKGHDNEKLFFGSGTQLSVL.

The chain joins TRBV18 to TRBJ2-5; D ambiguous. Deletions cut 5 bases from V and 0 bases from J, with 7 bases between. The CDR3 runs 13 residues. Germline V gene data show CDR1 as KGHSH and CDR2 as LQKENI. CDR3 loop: CASSGGYQETQYF. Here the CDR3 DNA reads TGTGCCAGCTCAGGCGGCTACCAAGAGACCCAGTACTTC.

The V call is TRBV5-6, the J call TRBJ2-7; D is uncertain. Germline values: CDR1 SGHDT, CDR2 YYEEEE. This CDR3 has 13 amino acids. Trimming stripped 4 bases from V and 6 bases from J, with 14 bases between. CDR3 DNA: TGTGCCAGCAGCCCAGGCAACTCCCTCGAGCAGTACTTC. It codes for CASSPGNSLEQYF.